This TCR beta chain derives from a study of shared clonotypes between healthy human individuals. The repertoire was sequenced with immunoSEQ multiplex PCR; TCRdb's copy has only in-frame clones and lacks some. The sample records under 600,000 clones, 95% to 98% being singletons. V lost 3 bases, J lost 5 bases, and 18 bases stayed unmatched. CDR1 and CDR2 from the germline V gene are MDHEN and SYDVKM. This CDR3 is 18 amino acids long. CD45RO-negative CD8 cells positively selected for CCR7 made up the naive population, which excluded terminally differentiated effector memory CD45RA+ cells. Donation came from healthy HIV-negative adults that had no recent acute infections or vaccinations.

The sequenced material came from naive CD8+ T cells sorted from blood. This clonotype originated in a man aged 25-45 years in good health. The chain couples TRBV28 to TRBJ1-1, with 7 bases fitting TRBD1. The CDR3 nucleotides read TGTGCCAGCAGTTTTCAAATCGGAGTAACAGGGGCAGGGACTGAAGCTTTCTTT. Translating it yields CASSFQIGVTGAGTEAFF.